Sequencing of this TCR beta chain was carried out in a study of blood T cell repertoires in COVID-19. The CDR3 length is 14 residues. Germline lookup yields CDR1 WNHNN and CDR2 SYGVQD (reference sequence). The V end lost 3 bases, the J end lost 4 bases, and 12 bases lay between the germline ends. TCRdb's copy holds only in-frame clones and misses some; the assay was immunoSEQ multiplex PCR. This sample yields tens of thousands of clones, of which around 86% are seen a single time; about 14% belongs to the top ten. In this sample, this clone turned up a few times. The gene calls are TRBV10-1 and TRBJ1-1; no definite D call. Input material: peripheral blood. This receptor was taken from a human donor in a cohort sampled during active COVID-19. The chain's CDR3 is CASSDSVSSTEAFF. The CDR3, as DNA: TGCGCCAGCAGTGATAGTGTGAGTAGCACTGAAGCTTTCTTT.